These 9 T cell receptor beta chains were all obtained from the same sample, sequenced in a study of T-cell memory formation after mild COVID-19. A single record per CDR3 protein comes from TCRdb applying MiXCR to the 5' RACE reads. The sample holds some 190,000 distinct CDR3 sequences; approximately 20% are singletons and the top ten take roughly 2.6%. The specimen sequenced was PBMCs or a T cell subset sorted from them (not recorded which). All receptors come from an adult woman who had mild COVID-19 (a few samples of this study predate the infection). Cell type and time point are not known.

This clonotype was found a few times. The chain is built from TRBV29-1 and TRBJ2-5, with TRBD1 matching 8 bases. Germline loops: CDR1 SQVTM, CDR2 ANQGSEA. The CDR3 spans 13 residues. Germline trimming cut 6 bases from V and 4 bases from J; bases unmatched to any gene: 7. CDR3 protein: CSVGTGLGETQYF. CDR3 DNA sequence: TGCAGCGTCGGGACAGGTCTTGGAGAGACCCAGTACTTC.

V usage is TRBV30 and J usage is TRBJ1-2; TRBD1 might be the D (5 bases). Trimming removed 1 base at V and 4 bases at J, with 16 bases between. CDR3 size: 15 residues. Germline V gene data show CDR1 as GTSNPN and CDR2 as SVGIG (reference sequence). CDR3 nucleotides: TGTGCCTGGAGTGCGCCGGGGCTCCGGGGCTATGGCTACACCTTC. As protein: CAWSAPGLRGYGYTF.

This chain links TRBV3-1 with TRBJ2-1, with 8 nucleotides matching TRBD2. V was pared by 3 bases and J by 7 bases, with 2 bases of the junction left unmatched. Germline lookup yields CDR1 LGHDT and CDR2 YNNKEL (reference sequence). The CDR3 is 13 residues long. CDR3 in DNA: TGTGCCAGCAGCCAGGCTAGCGGGAATGAGCAGTTCTTC. The encoded protein is CASSQASGNEQFF.

This clonotype was observed a handful of times. The chain employs TRBV7-2 and TRBJ2-3; no clear D. The CDR3 totals 12 residues. V lost 0 bases to trimming and J lost 12 bases, with 10 bases between them. Germline lookup yields CDR1 SGHTA and CDR2 FQGNSA. The CDR3 reads CASSLAWAVQYF. The CDR3 region has the DNA TGTGCCAGCAGCTTAGCCTGGGCAGTCCAGTATTTT.

This clonotype was counted a few times. The V and J genes are TRBV7-2 and TRBJ1-6; D may be TRBD1 (5 bases). Trimming removed 0 bases at V and 1 base at J, with 7 bases between. Germline V lookup: CDR1 SGHTA, CDR2 FQGNSA. The CDR3 sequence is 16 residues long. CDR3 DNA: TGTGCCAGCAGCTTAGCCTCAGGGTCCTATAATTCACCCCTCCACTTT. Protein product: CASSLASGSYNSPLHF.

The chain couples TRBV27 to TRBJ2-7; TRBD1 matches 9 bases. The V gene end was trimmed by 0 bases and the J gene end by 1 base; junction bases not matched to a gene: 4. Germline CDR1 and CDR2: MNHEY and SMNVEV (reference sequence). The CDR3 totals 16 residues. CDR3 DNA sequence: TGTGCCAGCAGTTTATCCGGGACAGGGACTTCCTACGAGCAGTACTTC. This sequence encodes CASSLSGTGTSYEQYF.

This clonotype was seen a handful of times. The gene calls are TRBV7-2 and TRBJ1-2; a possible D gene is TRBD1 (5 bases). This CDR3 is 14 amino acids long. The germline V and J ends were trimmed by 4 bases and 7 bases, with 16 bases remaining between them. Germline V CDR1 and CDR2: SGHTA, FQGNSA. The CDR3 sequence: CASSSFQGAGGYTF. In nucleotides, the CDR3 is TGTGCCAGCAGCTCTTTCCAGGGTGCCGGTGGCTACACCTTC.

This clonotype was seen more than once but under ten times. This chain uses TRBV20-1 with TRBJ2-1; 7 nucleotides line up with TRBD1. Germline CDR1 DFQATT, CDR2 SNEGSKA (reference sequence). V was clipped by 3 bases and J by 2 bases; unmatched bases: 7. The CDR3 consists of 15 residues. The DNA of the CDR3 is TGCAGTGCTAGGTCCCGGGACAGTGCCTACAATGAGCAGTTCTTC. The encoded protein is CSARSRDSAYNEQFF.

The chain couples TRBV7-9 to TRBJ2-3; 12 positions agree with TRBD2. V trimming: 4 bases; J trimming: 2 bases; junction bases outside the gene matches: 4. CDR1 SEHNR and CDR2 FQNEAQ come from the germline V gene (reference sequence). CDR3 length equals 16 residues. CDR3 region: CASSWGLAGTTDTQYF. The CDR3 bases are TGTGCCAGCAGCTGGGGACTAGCGGGCACCACAGATACGCAGTATTTT.